This TCR beta chain was retrieved from a study of cytomegalovirus exposure and HLA in healthy donors. Study results and limitations: Beyond CMV serostatus, there was no information to go on about immune exposure. Data from an earlier analysis indicated that most TCR beta V segments were productive either about 87% or about 30% of the time.

Nominal health characterized the donors when sampled, though unrecorded immune exposures were likely. In the PCR, 60 Vbeta and 13 Jbeta primers were used. The repertoire was sequenced with immunoSEQ multiplex PCR; TCRdb's copy has only in-frame clones and lacks some. The repertoire holds roughly 190,000 clones, 81% seen once, with 3% to 4% in the top ten. The CDR3 has 13 residues. Germline-derived CDR1 and CDR2 are KGHSH and LQKENI. V was shortened by 4 bases and J by 10 bases, with 14 bases between the two germline ends. For this clone: Its antigen remains unidentified.

The material sequenced was PBMCs. The chain combines TRBV18 with TRBJ2-1, with a weak D call TRBD1 (7 bases). The TCR originated in a man in his fifties or sixties in good health and CMV-seronegative. Written as DNA, the CDR3 is TGTGCCAGCTCACGACTAGGGGACAGCGAGCAGTTCTTC. This sequence encodes CASSRLGDSEQFF.